What follows is one T cell receptor (beta chain) and its context. Its cognate antigen has yet to be identified. No base quality values were provided; no much bigger clone lies one nucleotide off. The sample comes from a study of PD-1 blockade in classical Hodgkin lymphoma (dated by TCRdb to 2020 to 2021). In terms of the full investigation: Nivolumab dosing was 3 mg/kg intravenously every 2 weeks, continuing until either disease progression or unacceptable toxicity. The study used TCR beta sequencing and CyTOF to define a peripheral blood immune signature of response to PD-1 blockade in classical Hodgkin lymphoma. The full study reports these points: Baseline diversity similar to that of newly diagnosed patients was observed in trial patients achieving complete response, whereas significantly lower diversity was observed in partial responders and progressors. Baseline TCR diversity was reported as lower in newly diagnosed patients than in healthy donors, and lower still in relapsed/refractory patients. CD4+ but not CD8+ TCR diversity rose significantly by C4D1 (p=0.0027 vs p=0.16), most apparent in complete responders (p=0.02). The study was limited to a single clinical trial cohort, and causes of repertoire differences, possibly disease activity or prior therapy, remained undefined. Lower diversity was seen in patients whose nivolumab began less than 1 year after ASCT, and these patients were left out of later analyses so that immune reconstitution would not confound the results.

The meaning of the sample's time point label: cycle 4 day 1 (C4D1), after five to seven weeks of nivolumab. Every trial patient had relapsed following autologous stem cell transplantation, and prior brentuximab vedotin exposure was what differed among cohorts A, B and C. CD4+ T cells were purified from thawed PBMCs by magnetic negative selection with a Miltenyi CD4+ T cell isolation kit. A total of fewer than 70 patients with relapsed/refractory classical Hodgkin lymphoma made up the trial cohort, and each patient's best overall response was complete response, partial response or progressive disease. Single-agent nivolumab was administered to trial patients in the multi-cohort phase II CheckMate 205 trial. Best overall response was determined by an independent review committee according to the 2007 International Working Group response criteria. Trial PBMCs were collected immediately before nivolumab initiation (C1D1) and during therapy at cycle 2 day 1 and cycle 4 day 1. Peripheral blood was collected in 8 mL Vacutainer Cell Preparation Tubes, from which PBMCs were isolated by centrifugation and then cryopreserved. Purified CD4+ and CD8+ fractions were prepared only for cases with an additional available PBMC sample. Magnetically labelled cells were depleted on LS columns in a quadroMACS separator, and the flow-through was collected as the purified fraction.

The Qiagen DNeasy kit was used to extract genomic DNA both from unsorted PBMCs and from the negatively selected CD4+ and CD8+ fractions. Amplification of TCR beta CDR3 regions was done by immunoSEQ multiplex PCR with primers that anneal to V and J segments. A synthetic immune receptor repertoire was used to minimize amplification bias, and any remaining bias was removed computationally after sequencing. The authors' analysis ran thus. Repertoire diversity was quantified as the Shannon entropy index using custom Python scripts. The unsorted, CD4+ and CD8+ repertoires were each analyzed separately, with the exception of combined analyses, where CD4+ and CD8+ sequences were merged in silico. A clone was considered expanded if an increase in frequency of at least 2-fold after treatment relative to C1D1 was found, and a pseudocount of 0.5 was applied to clones undetected at baseline. Clones with 0 or 1 copy at C1D1 were defined as singleton clones, while clones with 2 or more copies were defined as non-singleton clones. Clones expanded in unsorted samples were assigned a CD4+, CD8+ or unknown annotation through matching of protein sequences in sorted samples from the same patient. Wilcoxon tests were applied to paired samples to test diversity changes from C1D1 to C4D1. TCRdb re-hosts the immuneACCESS table, in-frame sequences only. Its copies lack some clones; in the studies checked, an unresolved V gene accounts for under half of them, and the cause for the rest is not known. Clone size and the V and J calls come from that table; the DNA yielded D and trimming. Across this sample there are under 30,000 clones, with about 88% seen only once. The ten most abundant clones make up roughly 0.43% of the sample.

The sequencing here drew on CD4+ T cells from blood, taken before the fourth cycle of nivolumab. The receptor comes from a human donor with classical Hodgkin lymphoma.

The DNA reads as follows: TGCGCCAGCAGCCAAGAGGTTTATCTAAGCGGGAGTTACGAGACCCAGTACTTC. The resulting protein is CASSQEVYLSGSYETQYF. Recombination linked TRBV4-1 to TRBJ2-5; the junction holds 8 bases that match TRBD2. Relative to germline, V is missing 0 bases and J is missing 5 bases, with 14 bases of the junction outside any gene match. CDR1 is given as MGHRA and CDR2 as YSYEKL, both from the germline V gene. Including the terminal cysteine and phenylalanine, the CDR3 comprises 18 residues. Only the CDR3 DNA stays, 54 bases, in frame from base 1.